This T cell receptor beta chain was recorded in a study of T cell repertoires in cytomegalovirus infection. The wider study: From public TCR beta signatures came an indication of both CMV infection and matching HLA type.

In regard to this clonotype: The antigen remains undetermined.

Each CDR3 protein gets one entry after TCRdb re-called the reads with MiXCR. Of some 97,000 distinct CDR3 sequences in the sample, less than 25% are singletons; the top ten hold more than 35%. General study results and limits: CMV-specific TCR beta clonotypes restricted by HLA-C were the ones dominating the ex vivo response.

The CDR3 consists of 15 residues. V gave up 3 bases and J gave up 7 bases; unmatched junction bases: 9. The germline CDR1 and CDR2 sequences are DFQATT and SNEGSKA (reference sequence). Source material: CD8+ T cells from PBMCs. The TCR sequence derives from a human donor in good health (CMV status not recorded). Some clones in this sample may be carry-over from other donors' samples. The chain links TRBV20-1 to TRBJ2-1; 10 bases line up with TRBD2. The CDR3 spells CSASVQRGGRNEQFF. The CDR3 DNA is TGCAGTGCTAGTGTCCAGCGGGGGGGCCGTAATGAGCAGTTCTTC.